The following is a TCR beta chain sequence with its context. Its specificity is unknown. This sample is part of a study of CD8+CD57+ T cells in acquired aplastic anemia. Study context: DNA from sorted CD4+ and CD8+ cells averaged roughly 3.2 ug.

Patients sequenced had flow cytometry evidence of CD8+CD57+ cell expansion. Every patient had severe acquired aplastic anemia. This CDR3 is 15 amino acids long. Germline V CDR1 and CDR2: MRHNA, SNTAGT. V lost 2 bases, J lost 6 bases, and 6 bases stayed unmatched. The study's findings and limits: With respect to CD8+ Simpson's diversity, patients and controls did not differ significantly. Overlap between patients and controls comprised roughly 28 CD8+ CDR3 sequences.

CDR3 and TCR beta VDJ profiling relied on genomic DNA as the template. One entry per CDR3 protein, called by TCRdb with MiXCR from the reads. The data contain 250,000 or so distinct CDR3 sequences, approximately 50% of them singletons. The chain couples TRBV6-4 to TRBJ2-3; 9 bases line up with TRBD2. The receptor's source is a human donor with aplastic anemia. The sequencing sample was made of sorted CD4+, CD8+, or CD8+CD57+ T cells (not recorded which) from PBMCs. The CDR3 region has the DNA TGTGCCAGCAGTGACAAGCCCGGGACTAGCGATACGCAGTATTTT. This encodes CASSDKPGTSDTQYF.